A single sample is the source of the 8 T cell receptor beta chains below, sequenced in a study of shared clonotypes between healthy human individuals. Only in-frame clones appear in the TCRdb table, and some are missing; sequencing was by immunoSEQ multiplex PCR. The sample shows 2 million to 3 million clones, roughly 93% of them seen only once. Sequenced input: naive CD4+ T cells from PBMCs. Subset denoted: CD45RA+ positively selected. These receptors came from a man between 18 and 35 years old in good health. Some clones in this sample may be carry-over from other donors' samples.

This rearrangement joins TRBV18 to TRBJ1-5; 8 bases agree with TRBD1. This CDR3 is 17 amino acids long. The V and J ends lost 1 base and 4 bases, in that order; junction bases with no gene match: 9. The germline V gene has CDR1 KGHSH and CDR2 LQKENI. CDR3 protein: CASSPLETTGANQPQHF. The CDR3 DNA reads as TGTGCCAGCTCACCACTTGAAACGACAGGGGCGAATCAGCCCCAGCATTTT. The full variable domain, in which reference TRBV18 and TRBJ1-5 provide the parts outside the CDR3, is NAGVMQNPRHLVRRRGQEARLRCSPMKGHSHVYWYRQLPEEGLKFMVYLQKENIIDESGMPKERFSAEFPKEGPSILRIQQVVRGDSAAYFCASSPLETTGANQPQHFGDGTRLSIL.

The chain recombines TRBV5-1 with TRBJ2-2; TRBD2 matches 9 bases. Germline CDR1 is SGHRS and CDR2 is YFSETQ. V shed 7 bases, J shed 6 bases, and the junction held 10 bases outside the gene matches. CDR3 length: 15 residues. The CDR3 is CASGGRIAGAGELFF. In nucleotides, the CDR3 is TGCGCCAGCGGCGGTAGGATAGCGGGAGCCGGGGAGCTGTTTTTT.

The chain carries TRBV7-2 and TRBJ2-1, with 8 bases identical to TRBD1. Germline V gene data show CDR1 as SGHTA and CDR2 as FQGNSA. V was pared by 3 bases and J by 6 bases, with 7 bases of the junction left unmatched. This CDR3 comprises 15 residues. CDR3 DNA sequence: TGTGCCAGCAGCTTCGGACAGGGATGGGTCAATGAGCAGTTCTTC. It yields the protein CASSFGQGWVNEQFF. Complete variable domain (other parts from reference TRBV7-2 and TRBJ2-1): GAGVSQSPSNKVTEKGKDVELRCDPISGHTALYWYRQSLGQGLEFLIYFQGNSAPDKSGLPSDRFSAERTGGSVSTLTIQRTQQEDSAVYLCASSFGQGWVNEQFFGPGTRLTVL.

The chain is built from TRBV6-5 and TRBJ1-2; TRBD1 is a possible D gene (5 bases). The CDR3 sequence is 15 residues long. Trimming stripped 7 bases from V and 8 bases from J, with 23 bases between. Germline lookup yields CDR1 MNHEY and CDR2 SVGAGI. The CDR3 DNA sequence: TGTGCCAGCACCCTGACAAGACAGATTCCTATGGGCTACACCTTC. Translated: CASTLTRQIPMGYTF.

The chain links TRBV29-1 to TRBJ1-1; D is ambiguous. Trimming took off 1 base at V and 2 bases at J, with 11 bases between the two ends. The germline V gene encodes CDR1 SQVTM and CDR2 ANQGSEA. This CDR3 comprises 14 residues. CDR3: CSVEALAKNTEAFF. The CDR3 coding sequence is TGCAGCGTTGAAGCCCTAGCCAAAAACACTGAAGCTTTCTTT.

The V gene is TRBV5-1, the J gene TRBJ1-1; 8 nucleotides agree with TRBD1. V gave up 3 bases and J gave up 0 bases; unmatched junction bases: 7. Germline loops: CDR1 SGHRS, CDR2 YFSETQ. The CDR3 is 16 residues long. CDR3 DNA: TGCGCCAGCAGCTGGGCTTTGGACAGGGTGAACACTGAAGCTTTCTTT. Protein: CASSWALDRVNTEAFF.

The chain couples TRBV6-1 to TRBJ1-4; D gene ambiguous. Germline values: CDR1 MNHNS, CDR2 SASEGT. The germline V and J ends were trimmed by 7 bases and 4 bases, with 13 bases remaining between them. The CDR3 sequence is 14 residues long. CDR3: CASTRAGINEKLFF. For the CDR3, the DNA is TGTGCCAGCACGCGGGCCGGGATTAATGAAAAACTGTTTTTT.

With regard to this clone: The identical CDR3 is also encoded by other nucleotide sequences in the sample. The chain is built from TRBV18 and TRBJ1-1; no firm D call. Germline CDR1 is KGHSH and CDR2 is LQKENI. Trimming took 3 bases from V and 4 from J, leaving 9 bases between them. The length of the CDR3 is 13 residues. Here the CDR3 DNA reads TGTGCCAGCTCACCGGCAGGTGTCACTGAAGCTTTCTTT. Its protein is CASSPAGVTEAFF.